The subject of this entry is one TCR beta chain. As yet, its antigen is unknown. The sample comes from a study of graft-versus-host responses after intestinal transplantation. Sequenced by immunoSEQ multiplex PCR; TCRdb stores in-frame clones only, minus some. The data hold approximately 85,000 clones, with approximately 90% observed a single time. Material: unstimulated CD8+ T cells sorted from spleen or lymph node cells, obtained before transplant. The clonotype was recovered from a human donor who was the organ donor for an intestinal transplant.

The CDR3 bases are TGTGCCAGCAGCCAAGAAGGGTCGAGGGCTAGCGGGACAAGAGCACAGGAGACCCAGTACTTC. Protein product: CASSQEGSRASGTRAQETQYF. The chain is built from TRBV14 and TRBJ2-5; the match to TRBD2 covers 9 bases. Losses at the gene ends were 0 bases for V and 5 bases for J; bases not matched to a gene: 22. CDR1 SGHDN and CDR2 FVKESK come from the germline V gene. The CDR3 has 21 residues.